This passage covers 32 T cell receptor beta chains from one sample sequenced in a study of CD8+CD57+ T cells in acquired aplastic anemia. Template material for TCR beta VDJ and CDR3 profiling consisted of genomic DNA. TCRdb ran MiXCR on the reads and lists one entry per CDR3 protein. The sample shows under 40,000 distinct CDR3 sequences, roughly three quarters of them seen only once. The sample taken for sequencing was sorted CD4+, CD8+, or CD8+CD57+ T cells (not recorded which) from PBMCs. The receptors were gathered from a human donor in good health, serving as a control.

Written as DNA, the CDR3 is TGTGCCAGCAGTACCGGACTAGGCGGGGAGCTGTTTTTT. It translates to CASSTGLGGELFF. The chain recombines TRBV12-3 or TRBV12-4 with TRBJ2-2; 7 bases fit TRBD2. The CDR3 contains 13 residues. After removal of 5 bases from V and 7 bases from J, the junction contained 4 bases not matched to a gene.

A single count supports this clonotype. The CDR3 DNA follows: TGTGCCAGCAGCTTGATGCAGGACACTGAAGCTTTCTTT. It translates to CASSLMQDTEAFF. V usage is TRBV7-2 and J usage is TRBJ1-1; no clear D gene. Trimming pared 3 bases from V and 3 bases from J, leaving 8 bases between. This CDR3 comprises 13 residues. The germline V gene encodes CDR1 SGHTA and CDR2 FQGNSA.

The genes are TRBV29-1 and TRBJ1-1, with a tentative D call TRBD1 (6 bases). Germline CDR1 and CDR2: SQVTM and ANQGSEA. Between the trimmed V and J ends, which lost 4 bases and 4 bases, there was a span of 10 bases. This CDR3 spans 12 amino acids. The CDR3 reads CSVAGGITEAFF. The CDR3 DNA reads as TGCAGCGTTGCCGGGGGCATCACTGAAGCTTTCTTT.

This clonotype was seen once. CDR3 region: CASSVGWRTDDEQFF. The CDR3 DNA reads as TGTGCCAGCAGCGTAGGTTGGCGGACGGACGATGAGCAGTTCTTC. This sequence joins TRBV9 and TRBJ2-1; D not certain. The V end was cut by 0 bases, the J end by 8 bases, with 15 bases between. This CDR3 has 15 residues. Germline CDR1 reads SGDLS; CDR2 reads YYNGEE.

This clonotype was seen just once. The chain carries TRBV2 and TRBJ2-3; 8 nucleotides match TRBD2. Trimming cost V 4 bases and J 1 base; bases outside gene matches: 4. CDR1 and CDR2 (germline): SNHLY, FYNNEI. The CDR3 totals 15 residues. CDR3 nucleotide sequence: TGTGCCAGCAGTGTGTTTAGCGGGGGCACAGATACGCAGTATTTT. Its translation is CASSVFSGGTDTQYF.

By share of the sample, this clonotype is large. The chain employs TRBV2 and TRBJ1-3; no clear D. The V gene lost 3 bases and the J gene lost 0 bases, with 15 bases spanning the gap. Germline V gives CDR1 SNHLY, CDR2 FYNNEI. The CDR3 totals 17 residues. DNA of the CDR3: TGTGCCAGCAGTGATCCCCCCACGGGGTTCTCTGGAAACACCATATATTTT. It specifies CASSDPPTGFSGNTIYF.

This chain uses TRBV25-1 with TRBJ1-6; 7 bases fit TRBD1. Germline values: CDR1 MGHDK, CDR2 SYGVNS. CDR3 length: 14 amino acids. Trimming removed 4 bases from V and 7 bases from J; junction bases left unmatched: 4. As DNA, the CDR3 is TGTGCCAGCAGTGGGACAGGAGGCAATTCACCCCTCCACTTT. Its protein product is CASSGTGGNSPLHF.

The sample holds one count of this clonotype. The germline gene is not matched at one end of the junction; a read error may be the cause. The J gene is TRBJ1-1, the V gene TRBV2, with 7 bases aligning to TRBD1. CDR1 is SNHLY, CDR2 FYNNEI, per germline. The CDR3 loop spans 13 amino acids. In nucleotides, the CDR3 is TGTGCCACCACTAGGGACAGCCACACTGAAGCTCTCTTT. The encoded protein is CATTRDSHTEALF.

The chain employs TRBV15 and TRBJ2-7, with TRBD1 identical over 9 bases. With V trimmed by 8 bases and J by 6 bases, 11 bases remained unmatched. Germline CDR1 is LNHNV and CDR2 is YYDKDF (reference sequence). The CDR3 runs 14 residues. This chain's CDR3 is CATSAGTGFREQYF. The CDR3 DNA reads as TGTGCCACCTCGGCCGGGACAGGGTTCCGCGAGCAGTACTTC.

This chain links TRBV10-1 with TRBJ1-1; 7 bases agree with TRBD1. J was trimmed by 2 bases and V by 4 bases; bases with no gene match: 4. The germline V gene has CDR1 WNHNN and CDR2 SYGVQD (reference sequence). The CDR3 contains 14 residues. CDR3 amino acids: CASSGGGGNTEAFF. Here the CDR3 DNA reads TGCGCCAGCAGTGGTGGAGGGGGCAACACTGAAGCTTTCTTT.

The chain joins TRBV20-1 to TRBJ1-2, with a tentative D call TRBD1 (6 bases). V gave up 4 bases and J gave up 7 bases, with 19 bases separating them. The CDR3 totals 14 residues. Germline values: CDR1 DFQATT, CDR2 SNEGSKA (reference sequence). CDR3 sequence reads: CSATGHDTSSGYTF. The CDR3 DNA follows: TGCAGTGCTACGGGACATGACACATCCTCTGGCTACACCTTC.

The chain recombines TRBV2 with TRBJ1-5; no firm D call. There are 15 residues in the CDR3. With 5 bases removed from V and 5 bases from J, the gap between germline ends came to 16 bases. Germline V CDR1 and CDR2: SNHLY, FYNNEI. CDR3 sequence reads: CASSPSPWVDQPQHF. CDR3 coding DNA: TGTGCCAGCAGTCCTAGTCCCTGGGTGGATCAGCCCCAGCATTTT.

The V and J genes are TRBV19 and TRBJ1-2, with D possibly being TRBD1 (5 bases). Trimming left V 10 bases short and J 3 bases short, with 21 bases between. Germline V lookup: CDR1 LNHDA, CDR2 SQIVND (reference sequence). The CDR3 has 15 amino acids. CDR3 region: CATKPTGPADYGYTF. In nucleotides, the CDR3 is TGTGCCACTAAGCCCACAGGTCCCGCAGACTATGGCTACACCTTC.

This clonotype was counted a few times. CDR3 sequence reads: CASSVTGVNTEAFF. CDR3 nucleotide sequence: TGTGCCAGCAGTGTGACAGGGGTGAACACTGAAGCTTTCTTT. The J gene is TRBJ1-1, the V gene TRBV2; 8 bases fit TRBD1. The V gene's germline CDR1 is SNHLY and CDR2 FYNNEI. The CDR3 consists of 14 residues. V shed 4 bases and J 0 bases; nucleotides not matched to a gene: 1.

This chain joins TRBV19 and TRBJ1-5, with D perhaps matching TRBD1 (5 bases). This CDR3 comprises 16 residues. CDR1 is LNHDA, CDR2 SQIVND, per germline (reference sequence). V lost 8 bases and J 7 bases, leaving 24 bases between the germline ends. CDR3 DNA sequence: TGTGCCAGTGTCATGGAGGCCGCGTCGGGGGTGCAGCCCCAGCATTTT. Residues: CASVMEAASGVQPQHF. The whole variable domain, filled in from reference TRBV19 and TRBJ1-5, reads DGGITQSPKYLFRKEGQNVTLSCEQNLNHDAMYWYRQDPGQGLRLIYYSQIVNDFQKGDIAEGYSVSREKKESFPLTVTSAQKNPTAFYLCASVMEAASGVQPQHFGDGTRLSIL.

Note on this clonotype: This sequence may be a read error, since a much larger clone differs from it by one base. CDR3 sequence (DNA): TGTGCCAGCAGCCACATAGGGGGCACTGAAGCTTTCTTT. Translation gives CASSHIGGTEAFF. The chain has TRBV7-2 and TRBJ1-1; possibly TRBD1 for D (6 bases). The CDR3 length is 13 residues. The V and J ends lost 5 bases and 4 bases respectively, with 11 bases between them. Germline V gene lookup returns CDR1 SGHTA and CDR2 FQGNSA.

This sequence joins TRBV5-5 and TRBJ2-2; D perhaps matches TRBD2 (5 bases). The CDR3 consists of 16 residues. Trimming pared 0 bases from V and 0 bases from J, leaving 9 bases between. The V gene's germline CDR1 is SGHKS and CDR2 YYEKEE (reference sequence). CDR3 coding DNA: TGTGCCAGCAGCTTGGAAGGAGGTACGAACACCGGGGAGCTGTTTTTT. Protein: CASSLEGGTNTGELFF.

This clonotype has just a few counts. The chain has TRBV20-1 and TRBJ1-2; TRBD1 might be the D (5 bases). The germline gives CDR1 DFQATT, CDR2 SNEGSKA (reference sequence). This CDR3 region has 12 residues. With 0 bases removed from V and 8 bases from J, the gap between germline ends came to 10 bases. CDR3 amino acids: CSARDQGDGYTF. The CDR3 coding sequence is TGCAGTGCTAGAGATCAGGGAGACGGCTACACCTTC.

V usage is TRBV7-3 and J usage is TRBJ2-2, with unresolved D. The germline CDR1 and CDR2 sequences are SGHTA and FQGTGA. The CDR3 length is 11 residues. V was trimmed by 5 bases and J by 7 bases, leaving 5 bases between them. The CDR3 protein is CASSDDGELFF. The CDR3 DNA is TGTGCCAGCAGCGACGACGGGGAGCTGTTTTTT.

The V gene is TRBV6-5, the J gene TRBJ2-3; no definite D call. CDR1 MNHEY and CDR2 SVGAGI come from the germline V gene. Trimming took off 4 bases at V and 4 bases at J, with 6 bases between the two ends. The CDR3 runs 12 residues. CDR3 in DNA: TGTGCCAGCAGTTCTCGTCCAGATACGCAGTATTTT. It encodes CASSSRPDTQYF.

The V and J genes are TRBV15 and TRBJ1-2, with TRBD1 matching 7 bases. CDR1 and CDR2 from the germline V gene are LNHNV and YYDKDF (reference sequence). With 3 bases clipped from V and 1 base from J, the junction kept 5 bases outside the gene matches. This CDR3 has 15 residues. CDR3 protein: CATSSITGDNYGYTF. The CDR3 DNA follows: TGTGCCACCAGCAGTATTACAGGGGATAACTATGGCTACACCTTC. Full variable domain (missing parts from reference TRBV15 and TRBJ1-2): DAMVIQNPRYQVTQFGKPVTLSCSQTLNHNVMYWYQQKSSQAPKLLFHYYDKDFNNEADTPDNFQSRRPNTSFCFLDIRSPGLGDTAMYLCATSSITGDNYGYTFGSGTRLTVV.

The chain is built from TRBV10-3 and TRBJ1-2; 9 positions agree with TRBD1. V lost 7 bases and J lost 4; bases outside the gene matches: 7. This CDR3 has 14 residues. Germline lookup yields CDR1 ENHRY and CDR2 SYGVKD. The CDR3 nucleotides read TGTGCCATCACCTGGGACAGGGTGGGCTATGGCTACACCTTC. It specifies CAITWDRVGYGYTF.

This chain connects TRBV5-1 to TRBJ2-7; D not resolved. CDR3 size: 14 residues. Trimming removed 0 bases from V and 2 bases from J, with 9 bases in between. Germline V gene sequence: CDR1 SGHRS, CDR2 YFSETQ. The CDR3 loop is CASSLGDTTYEQYF. DNA of the CDR3: TGCGCCAGCAGCTTGGGTGACACCACCTACGAGCAGTACTTC.

The genes are TRBV20-1 and TRBJ2-5, with 7 bases lining up with TRBD2. Unmatched junction bases numbered 5, after V lost 5 bases and J lost 5 bases. The CDR3 has 12 residues. CDR1 and CDR2 (germline): DFQATT, SNEGSKA (reference sequence). The CDR3 sequence: CSAGWGGETQYF. The CDR3 region has the DNA TGCAGTGCTGGATGGGGAGGGGAGACCCAGTACTTC.

This chain connects TRBV29-1 to TRBJ1-5; D gene unclear. CDR3 length: 12 amino acids. CDR1 and CDR2 (germline): SQVTM, ANQGSEA. Trimming removed 4 bases from V and 4 bases from J, with 8 bases in between. CDR3: CSVGRENQPQHF. In nucleotides, the CDR3 is TGCAGCGTTGGGAGAGAAAATCAGCCCCAGCATTTT.

Comments on this clonotype: One junction end disagrees with the germline gene, perhaps due to a read error. J is TRBJ2-3 and V is TRBV7-7; D might be TRBD2 (5 bases). The CDR3 length is 17 residues. In germline, CDR1 is SSHAT, CDR2 FNYEAQ (reference sequence). The CDR3 reads CASSLQRWSSSTDTQYF. The CDR3 region has the DNA TGTGCTAGCAGCTTACAGCGGTGGTCTTCTAGCACAGATACGCAGTATTTT. The complete variable domain, with remaining parts taken from reference TRBV7-7 and TRBJ2-3, reads GAGVSQSPRYKVTKRGQDVTLRCDPISSHATLYWYQQALGQGPEFLTYFNYEAQPDKSGLPSDRFSAERPEGSISTLTIQRTEQRDSAMYRCASSLQRWSSSTDTQYFGPGTRLTVL.

The chain employs TRBV25-1 and TRBJ2-3, with D perhaps TRBD2 (7 bases). The CDR3 runs 14 residues. Trimming cost V 6 bases and J 2 bases, with 12 bases left between them. The germline gives CDR1 MGHDK, CDR2 SYGVNS. The CDR3 DNA is TGTGCCAGCAGCGTGGCGGGGGCCACAGATACGCAGTATTTT. This codes for CASSVAGATDTQYF.

The J gene is TRBJ1-2, the V gene TRBV12-3 or TRBV12-4; D is possibly TRBD1 (5 bases). The V and J ends lost 1 base and 6 bases respectively, with 12 bases between them. The CDR3 sequence is 14 residues long. The CDR3 nucleotides read TGTGCCAGCAGTTTAGATTCAGGGATTGATGGCTACACCTTC. Protein sequence: CASSLDSGIDGYTF.

The chain has TRBV29-1 and TRBJ1-1; D is unresolved. The CDR3 contains 13 residues. Germline assignment: CDR1 SQVTM and CDR2 ANQGSEA. Trimming took 5 bases from V and 1 from J, leaving 11 bases between them. CDR3 bases: TGCAGCGTTCATAAGGGAGCGAACACTGAAGCTTTCTTT. As protein: CSVHKGANTEAFF.

This rearrangement joins TRBV7-9 to TRBJ2-3, with TRBD2 identical over 11 bases. CDR3 size: 14 residues. The ends lost 7 bases at V and 5 bases at J; junction bases unmatched: 5. Germline CDR1 reads SEHNR; CDR2 reads FQNEAQ (reference sequence). CDR3 amino acids: CASTGTSGRDTQYF. DNA of the CDR3: TGTGCCAGCACCGGGACTAGCGGCAGAGATACGCAGTATTTT.

In this sample, this clonotype turned up a few times. The chain is built from TRBV4-1 and TRBJ2-5; TRBD1 is a possible D gene (6 bases). The CDR3 runs to 14 residues. Germline values: CDR1 MGHRA, CDR2 YSYEKL. V was trimmed by 2 bases and J by 5 bases, leaving 12 bases between them. In nucleotides, the CDR3 is TGCGCCAGCAGCCAACTGGTCAGGGGTGAGACCCAGTACTTC. Amino acid sequence: CASSQLVRGETQYF.

This clonotype was seen at least ten times. V gene TRBV10-2 combines with J gene TRBJ1-1; D unresolved. Trimming shortened V by 7 bases and J by 1 base, and 13 bases separated the two germline ends. Germline CDR1 reads WSHSY; CDR2 reads SAAADI. CDR3 length: 14 amino acids. CDR3 sequence (DNA): TGCGCCAGCATTGTCGAAGTTGGGAACACTGAAGCTTTCTTT. Translating gives CASIVEVGNTEAFF.